Listed below are T cell receptor beta chains from one sample, sequenced in a study of T cells after yellow fever vaccination. TCRdb itself ran the 5' RACE reads through MiXCR, one entry per CDR3 protein. The sample records more than 300,000 distinct CDR3 sequences, around 10% being singletons. Here the sequenced sample was CD4+ T cells sorted from PBMCs, taken 45 days after the yellow fever booster vaccination. The receptors were gathered from a man between 18 and 35 years old who received the YFV17D yellow fever vaccine. Each CDR3 is given with its conserved first and last residue. The D gene is left open where the match is weak. Clone size is given for some rows only: seen once, a few or many times, or a class if the clone is expanded.

clone size: -
V gene: TRBV6-5
J gene: TRBJ2-1
D gene: TRBD2
CDR3 protein: CASSYGTSGEYEQFF
CDR3 DNA: TGTGCCAGCAGTTACGGGACTAGCGGGGAGTATGAGCAGTTCTTC

clone size: -
V gene: TRBV6-1
J gene: TRBJ1-1
D gene: -
CDR3 protein: CASTRMAGGNTEAFF
CDR3 DNA: TGTGCCAGCACTAGAATGGCGGGGGGGAACACTGAAGCTTTCTTT

clone size: -
V gene: TRBV15
J gene: TRBJ2-5
D gene: -
CDR3 protein: CATSRGFPPAGAETQYF
CDR3 DNA: TGTGCCACCAGCAGAGGTTTCCCCCCGGCGGGGGCAGAGACCCAGTACTTC

clone size: few
V gene: TRBV6-1
J gene: TRBJ1-1
D gene: -
CDR3 protein: CASIMLRSEAFF
CDR3 DNA: TGTGCCTCAATAATGTTACGGTCTGAAGCTTTCTTT

clone size: -
V gene: TRBV18
J gene: TRBJ1-1
D gene: -
CDR3 protein: CASSQGDLNTEAFF
CDR3 DNA: TGTGCCAGCTCACAAGGTGACCTGAACACTGAAGCTTTCTTT

clone size: few
V gene: TRBV6-5
J gene: TRBJ1-1
D gene: TRBD1
CDR3 protein: CASSYSAGGAEAFF
CDR3 DNA: TGTGCCAGCAGTTACTCCGCAGGGGGCGCTGAAGCTTTCTTT

clone size: many
V gene: TRBV5-5
J gene: TRBJ1-5
D gene: -
CDR3 protein: CASSTRQSGQPQHF
CDR3 DNA: TGTGCCAGCAGCACCCGACAGTCGGGGCAGCCCCAGCATTTT

clone size: -
V gene: TRBV7-2
J gene: TRBJ2-5
D gene: TRBD2
CDR3 protein: CASSLLPGLAGETQYF
CDR3 DNA: TGTGCCAGCAGCTTGCTCCCGGGACTAGCGGGGGAGACCCAGTACTTC

clone size: -
V gene: TRBV7-2
J gene: TRBJ1-6
D gene: TRBD1
CDR3 protein: CASRGTGTGSSPLHF
CDR3 DNA: TGTGCCAGCAGGGGTACCGGGACAGGGAGTTCACCCCTCCACTTT

clone size: many
V gene: TRBV5-4
J gene: TRBJ2-3
D gene: TRBD1
CDR3 protein: CASSLTGGGTDTQYF
CDR3 DNA: TGTGCCAGCAGCTTGACAGGGGGCGGAACAGATACGCAGTATTTT

clone size: -
V gene: TRBV7-3
J gene: TRBJ1-5
D gene: -
CDR3 protein: CASSLMQDQPQHF
CDR3 DNA: TGTGCCAGCAGCTTAATGCAGGATCAGCCCCAGCATTTT

clone size: -
V gene: TRBV11-2
J gene: TRBJ2-4
D gene: -
CDR3 protein: CASSFFRDKNIQYF
CDR3 DNA: TGTGCCAGCAGCTTCTTCCGGGACAAAAACATTCAGTACTTC

clone size: -
V gene: TRBV20-1
J gene: TRBJ2-6
D gene: -
CDR3 protein: CSAGGGGANVLTF
CDR3 DNA: TGCAGTGCTGGAGGGGGTGGGGCCAACGTCCTGACTTTC

clone size: few
V gene: TRBV4-2
J gene: TRBJ2-1
D gene: -
CDR3 protein: CASSQDVGRGDEQFF
CDR3 DNA: TGTGCCAGCAGCCAAGATGTCGGGCGGGGCGATGAGCAGTTCTTC

clone size: -
V gene: TRBV18
J gene: TRBJ2-3
D gene: TRBD2
CDR3 protein: CASSPPGLAGSTDTQYF
CDR3 DNA: TGTGCCAGCTCACCCCCGGGACTAGCGGGGAGCACAGATACGCAGTATTTT

clone size: few
V gene: TRBV6-6
J gene: TRBJ2-6
D gene: -
CDR3 protein: CAGQPSGANVLTF
CDR3 DNA: TGTGCCGGACAACCGTCTGGGGCCAACGTCCTGACTTTC

clone size: -
V gene: TRBV5-1
J gene: TRBJ2-3
D gene: TRBD1
CDR3 protein: CASSSDTGGTDTQYF
CDR3 DNA: TGCGCCAGCAGCTCCGACACAGGGGGGACAGATACGCAGTATTTT

clone size: few
V gene: TRBV24-1
J gene: TRBJ2-2
D gene: -
CDR3 protein: CATNDPRRNTGELFF
CDR3 DNA: TGTGCCACCAATGATCCCCGACGGAACACCGGGGAGCTGTTTTTT

clone size: few
V gene: TRBV7-2
J gene: TRBJ1-2
D gene: -
CDR3 protein: CASSSTTAYGYTF
CDR3 DNA: TGTGCCAGCAGCTCAACCACAGCGTATGGCTACACCTTC

clone size: few
V gene: TRBV6-2/TRBV6-3
J gene: TRBJ2-1
D gene: -
CDR3 protein: CASSQDIKQFF
CDR3 DNA: TGTGCCAGCAGTCAGGACATTAAGCAGTTCTTC

clone size: -
V gene: TRBV15
J gene: TRBJ2-4
D gene: TRBD1
CDR3 protein: CATSSDRGGWIQYF
CDR3 DNA: TGTGCCACCAGCAGCGACAGGGGAGGATGGATTCAGTACTTC

clone size: -
V gene: TRBV19
J gene: TRBJ1-1
D gene: -
CDR3 protein: CASRIGLRLNTEAFF
CDR3 DNA: TGTGCCAGTAGGATCGGACTTCGGTTGAACACTGAAGCTTTCTTT

clone size: few
V gene: TRBV9
J gene: TRBJ2-1
D gene: -
CDR3 protein: CASSVEGHNYNEQFF
CDR3 DNA: TGTGCCAGCAGCGTAGAAGGGCACAACTACAATGAGCAGTTCTTC

clone size: few
V gene: TRBV3-1
J gene: TRBJ2-5
D gene: -
CDR3 protein: CASSVGGAPGRKTQYF
CDR3 DNA: TGTGCCAGCAGCGTTGGGGGGGCCCCTGGGAGGAAGACCCAGTACTTC

clone size: -
V gene: TRBV5-4
J gene: TRBJ1-4
D gene: -
CDR3 protein: CASSLDRGHNEKLFF
CDR3 DNA: TGTGCCAGCAGCTTGGATCGGGGGCATAATGAAAAACTGTTTTTT

clone size: few
V gene: TRBV2
J gene: TRBJ2-7
D gene: TRBD1
CDR3 protein: CASRAGQGRISDEQYF
CDR3 DNA: TGTGCCAGCAGAGCCGGACAGGGTCGGATTTCGGACGAGCAGTACTTC

clone size: few
V gene: TRBV12-3/TRBV12-4
J gene: TRBJ2-3
D gene: -
CDR3 protein: CASSPPRVPFTDTQYF
CDR3 DNA: TGTGCCAGCAGTCCCCCCCGCGTGCCGTTCACAGATACGCAGTATTTT

clone size: -
V gene: TRBV29-1
J gene: TRBJ1-2
D gene: TRBD1
CDR3 protein: CSVEDRGRGVYGYTF
CDR3 DNA: TGCAGCGTTGAAGATCGGGGCAGGGGGGTCTATGGCTACACCTTC

clone size: -
V gene: TRBV4-1
J gene: TRBJ2-7
D gene: -
CDR3 protein: CASSRALLVGQYEQYF
CDR3 DNA: TGCGCCAGCAGCCGGGCCTTGCTGGTCGGACAGTACGAGCAGTACTTC

clone size: few
V gene: TRBV18
J gene: TRBJ1-1
D gene: -
CDR3 protein: CASSLRRDNTEAFF
CDR3 DNA: TGTGCCAGCTCACTTCGCAGGGATAACACTGAAGCTTTCTTT

clone size: many
V gene: TRBV27
J gene: TRBJ2-5
D gene: TRBD2
CDR3 protein: CASSSGGETQYF
CDR3 DNA: TGTGCCAGCAGTTCCGGGGGGGAGACCCAGTACTTC

clone size: few
V gene: TRBV12-3/TRBV12-4
J gene: TRBJ2-1
D gene: TRBD2
CDR3 protein: CASSSSGGAGEQFF
CDR3 DNA: TGTGCCAGCAGTTCCAGCGGGGGGGCTGGAGAGCAGTTCTTC

clone size: -
V gene: TRBV7-9
J gene: TRBJ1-5
D gene: -
CDR3 protein: CASSLGDTSDQPQHF
CDR3 DNA: TGTGCCAGCAGCTTAGGGGACACAAGCGATCAGCCCCAGCATTTT

clone size: -
V gene: TRBV7-2
J gene: TRBJ1-2
D gene: -
CDR3 protein: CASREGFFYGYTF
CDR3 DNA: TGTGCCAGCAGAGAGGGATTCTTCTATGGCTACACCTTC

clone size: many
V gene: TRBV6-5
J gene: TRBJ2-2
D gene: -
CDR3 protein: CASSWEVNTGELFF
CDR3 DNA: TGTGCCAGCTCGTGGGAGGTGAACACCGGGGAGCTGTTTTTT

clone size: -
V gene: TRBV5-1
J gene: TRBJ1-1
D gene: -
CDR3 protein: CASSSRPYDRNTEAFF
CDR3 DNA: TGCGCCAGCAGCTCTCGTCCCTATGACAGGAACACTGAAGCTTTCTTT

clone size: medium-sized
V gene: TRBV27
J gene: TRBJ2-2
D gene: -
CDR3 protein: CATGSANTGELFF
CDR3 DNA: TGTGCCACTGGGTCGGCCAACACCGGGGAGCTGTTTTTT

clone size: few
V gene: TRBV20-1
J gene: TRBJ2-7
D gene: -
CDR3 protein: CSAVTDTSYEQYF
CDR3 DNA: TGCAGTGCTGTGACGGACACCTCCTACGAGCAGTACTTC

clone size: -
V gene: TRBV3-1
J gene: TRBJ1-2
D gene: -
CDR3 protein: CASSQDPARHYGYTF
CDR3 DNA: TGTGCCAGCAGCCAAGATCCGGCCAGGCACTATGGCTACACCTTC

clone size: many
V gene: TRBV3-1
J gene: TRBJ2-4
D gene: TRBD2
CDR3 protein: CASSQVGGRGNIQYF
CDR3 DNA: TGTGCCAGCAGCCAAGTGGGGGGGAGAGGAAACATTCAGTACTTC

clone size: few
V gene: TRBV30
J gene: TRBJ1-5
D gene: -
CDR3 protein: CAGPMVAQPQHF
CDR3 DNA: TGTGCCGGGCCAATGGTGGCTCAGCCCCAGCATTTT

clone size: -
V gene: TRBV6-6
J gene: TRBJ1-3
D gene: -
CDR3 protein: CATLGDTIYF
CDR3 DNA: TGTGCCACCCTCGGAGACACCATATATTTT

clone size: many
V gene: TRBV6-1
J gene: TRBJ1-1
D gene: -
CDR3 protein: CASSPGTVNTEAFF
CDR3 DNA: TGTGCCAGCAGTCCTGGGACTGTGAACACTGAAGCTTTCTTT